This TCR beta chain was obtained from a study of T cells after yellow fever vaccination. This clonotype showed up just a few times. The TCR cDNA carried a universal primer site and UMIs from 5'RACE template switching. TCRdb re-called the 5' RACE reads with MiXCR, one entry per CDR3 protein. The data hold over 65,000 distinct CDR3 sequences, with 13% observed a single time. This CDR3 region has 16 residues. Germline V gene lookup returns CDR1 SGHDN and CDR2 FVKESK. The V end was cut by 0 bases, the J end by 1 base, with 10 bases between. Study findings and constraints: A small proportion of clonotypes was detected in both the CD4 and CD8 compartments. The secondary response was weaker, and its peak arrived faster, on day 5 versus 15.

This specimen was CD8+ T cells not binding an NS4B(214-222) dextramer, sorted from PBMCs, taken more than 20 days after the first yellow fever vaccination. The origin of this receptor is a man in his late teens or twenties who received the YFV17D yellow fever vaccine. V gene TRBV14 combines with J gene TRBJ2-1; D may be TRBD2 (5 bases). The CDR3 DNA sequence: TGTGCCAGCAGCCAAGATGCAGCGGCGTCCTACAATGAGCAGTTCTTC. Protein sequence: CASSQDAAASYNEQFF.